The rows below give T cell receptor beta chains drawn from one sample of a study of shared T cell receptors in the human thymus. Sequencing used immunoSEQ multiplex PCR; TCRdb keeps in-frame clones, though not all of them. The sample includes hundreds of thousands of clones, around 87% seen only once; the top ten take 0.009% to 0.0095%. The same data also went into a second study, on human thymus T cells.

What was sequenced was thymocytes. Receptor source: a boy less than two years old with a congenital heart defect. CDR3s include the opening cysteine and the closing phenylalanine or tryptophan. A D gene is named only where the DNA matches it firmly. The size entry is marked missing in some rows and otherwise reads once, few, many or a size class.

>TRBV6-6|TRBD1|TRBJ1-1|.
CASSMTGVGLNTEAFF
TGTGCCAGCAGTATGACAGGGGTGGGGCTGAACACTGAAGCTTTCTTT
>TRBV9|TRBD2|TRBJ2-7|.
CASSVGTSMEYEQYF
TGTGCCAGCAGCGTAGGGACTAGCATGGAGTACGAGCAGTACTTC
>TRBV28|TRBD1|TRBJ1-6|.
CASSLGGTANNSPLHF
TGTGCCAGCAGTTTAGGGGGGACAGCGAATAATTCACCCCTCCACTTT
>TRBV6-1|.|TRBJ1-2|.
CASRPTPQGDYGYTF
TGTGCCAGCAGACCCACCCCACAGGGTGACTATGGCTACACCTTC
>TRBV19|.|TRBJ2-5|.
CASSKTDQETQYF
TGTGCCAGTAGTAAGACAGACCAAGAGACCCAGTACTTC
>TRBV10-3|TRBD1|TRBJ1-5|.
CAISESGTGDPQPQHF
TGTGCCATCAGTGAGTCAGGCACAGGGGATCCTCAGCCCCAGCATTTT
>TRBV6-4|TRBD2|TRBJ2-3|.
CASSEEGLAGGPHTQYF
TGTGCCAGCAGCGAAGAAGGACTAGCGGGGGGGCCACATACGCAGTATTTT
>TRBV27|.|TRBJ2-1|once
CASSPLGGAGEQFF
TGTGCCAGCAGCCCCTTGGGGGGGGCGGGTGAGCAGTTCTTC
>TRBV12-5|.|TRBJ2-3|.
CASGLVHLTDTQYF
TGTGCTAGTGGTTTGGTACACCTCACAGATACGCAGTATTTT
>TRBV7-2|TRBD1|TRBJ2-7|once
CASSRRVKTGGYEQYF
TGTGCCAGCAGCCGCCGCGTTAAGACAGGGGGCTACGAGCAGTACTTC
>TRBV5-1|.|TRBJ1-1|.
CASSWIPGHRGTEAFF
TGCGCCAGCAGCTGGATCCCGGGACATCGGGGCACTGAAGCTTTCTTT
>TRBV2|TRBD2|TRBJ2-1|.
CASRPTGTSGSYEQFF
TGTGCCAGCAGGCCTACCGGGACTAGCGGGAGCTATGAGCAGTTCTTC
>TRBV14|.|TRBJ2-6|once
CASSPNRTGANVLTF
TGTGCCAGCAGCCCCAACAGAACTGGGGCCAACGTCCTGACTTTC
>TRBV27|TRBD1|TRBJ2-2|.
CASRGWTGKDTGELFF
TGTGCCAGCAGGGGATGGACAGGGAAAGACACCGGGGAGCTGTTTTTT
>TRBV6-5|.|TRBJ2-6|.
CASSSRRVGANVLTF
TGTGCCAGCAGTTCACGCAGGGTTGGGGCCAACGTCCTGACTTTC
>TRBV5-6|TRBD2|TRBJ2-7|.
CASSPWREGPSEQYF
TGTGCCAGCAGCCCTTGGCGGGAGGGCCCCTCCGAGCAGTACTTC
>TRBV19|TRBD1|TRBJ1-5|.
CASSTGQGASNQPQHF
TGTGCCAGTAGTACGGGACAGGGGGCCAGCAATCAGCCCCAGCATTTT